This T cell receptor (beta chain) was retrieved from a study of CD8 T cells in ankylosing spondylitis. Each CDR3 protein gets one entry after TCRdb re-called the 5' RACE reads with MiXCR. This repertoire shows 200,000 to 300,000 distinct CDR3 sequences, more than 9% found once; its top ten account for less than 3%. This clonotype showed up just a few times. CDR1 LNHNV and CDR2 YYDKDF come from the germline V gene (reference sequence). Trimming pared 4 bases from V and 3 bases from J, leaving 10 bases between. The CDR3 consists of 13 residues. The chain joins TRBV15 to TRBJ2-7, with unresolved D. The receptor's source is a male donor with ankylosing spondylitis or in good health (not recorded which). Material: blood, either unsorted or a sorted T cell fraction (not recorded which). The CDR3 DNA is TGTGCCACCAGCACTGGAGACAACTACGAGCAGTACTTC. Its translation: CATSTGDNYEQYF.